This TCR beta chain was sequenced during a study of OX40 agonist ivuxolimab in advanced cancers. The protocol was immunoSEQ multiplex PCR, while the TCRdb copy is restricted to in-frame clones and leaves out a portion. Of 75,000 to 100,000 clones in the sample, 91% were seen once. CDR3 length: 16 residues. The V end lost 0 bases, the J end lost 0 bases, and 11 bases lay between the germline ends. Germline V gene sequence: CDR1 LGHNA, CDR2 YSLEER. This clonotype was obtained from an adult with an advanced solid tumor such as melanoma, head and neck, liver or kidney cancer. The gene calls are TRBV4-3 and TRBJ1-2; D call uncertain. The sequencing here drew on CD4+ or CD8+ T cells sorted from blood, taken in a trial of the OX40 agonist ivuxolimab. CDR3 loop: CASSQDSGASNYGYTF. In DNA form, the CDR3 reads TGCGCCAGCAGCCAAGATAGCGGAGCTTCTAACTATGGCTACACCTTC.